The 20 T cell receptor beta chains below come from one sample, sequenced in a study of CD8 T cells in ankylosing spondylitis. One entry per CDR3 protein results from TCRdb running MiXCR on the 5' RACE reads. The sample contains tens of thousands of distinct CDR3 sequences, roughly 3% of which appear only once. Sequenced: blood, either unsorted or a sorted T cell fraction (not recorded which). The receptor source for this set is a male donor with ankylosing spondylitis or in good health (not recorded which).

Within the sample, this clonotype is large (0.1 to 1%). V and J are TRBV9 and TRBJ2-2; TRBD1 matches at 9 bases. CDR1 SGDLS and CDR2 YYNGEE come from the germline V gene. With 3 bases clipped from V and 3 bases from J, the junction kept 6 bases outside the gene matches. CDR3 length: 16 amino acids. CDR3 in amino acids: CASSDTGGAHTGELFF. The CDR3 nucleotides read TGTGCCAGCAGCGACACAGGGGGCGCGCACACCGGGGAGCTGTTTTTT.

This clonotype was counted many times. The gene calls are TRBV9 and TRBJ1-1; D unresolved. The germline CDR1 and CDR2 sequences are SGDLS and YYNGEE. The V end lost 3 bases, the J end lost 0 bases, and 9 bases lay between the germline ends. This CDR3 has 14 residues. CDR3 nucleotides: TGTGCCAGCAGCGCCGGACGGTTGAACACTGAAGCTTTCTTT. Protein sequence: CASSAGRLNTEAFF.

This clonotype is termed medium-sized (0.01 to 0.1%). This chain joins TRBV9 and TRBJ1-2, with TRBD1 matching over 8 bases. Germline-derived CDR1 and CDR2 are SGDLS and YYNGEE. This CDR3 spans 15 amino acids. Trimming cost V 4 bases and J 4 bases; bases outside gene matches: 9. The CDR3 DNA reads as TGTGCCAGCAGCCGAGGACAGGGTGTGGGCTATGGCTACACCTTC. Its translation: CASSRGQGVGYGYTF. Full variable domain (rest looked up from reference TRBV9 and TRBJ1-2): DSGVTQTPKHLITATGQRVTLRCSPRSGDLSVYWYQQSLDQGLQFLIQYYNGEERAKGNILERFSAQQFPDLHSELNLSSLELGDSALYFCASSRGQGVGYGYTFGSGTRLTVV.

This clonotype was detected many times. The chain joins TRBV9 to TRBJ2-5, with 11 bases fitting TRBD2. Per the germline V gene, CDR1 is SGDLS and CDR2 is YYNGEE. The CDR3 runs 16 residues. J lost 3 bases, V lost 0 bases, and 4 bases had no gene match. CDR3 in DNA: TGTGCCAGCAGCGTAGGGCCTAGCGGGAGGAAAGAGACCCAGTACTTC. This translates into CASSVGPSGRKETQYF. The full variable domain, completed using reference TRBV9 and TRBJ2-5, is DSGVTQTPKHLITATGQRVTLRCSPRSGDLSVYWYQQSLDQGLQFLIQYYNGEERAKGNILERFSAQQFPDLHSELNLSSLELGDSALYFCASSVGPSGRKETQYFGPGTRLLVL.

This clonotype was picked up many times. The chain couples TRBV9 to TRBJ2-2; 7 nucleotides line up with TRBD1. V was pared by 4 bases and J by 0 bases, with 12 bases of the junction left unmatched. The CDR3 extends over 18 amino acids. Germline CDR1 is SGDLS and CDR2 is YYNGEE. In DNA form, the CDR3 reads TGTGCCAGCAGCCAGGCCCCGGGACAGAACGCGAACACCGGGGAGCTGTTTTTT. Amino acids: CASSQAPGQNANTGELFF. Together with reference TRBV9 and TRBJ2-2, the CDR3 gives the full variable domain: DSGVTQTPKHLITATGQRVTLRCSPRSGDLSVYWYQQSLDQGLQFLIQYYNGEERAKGNILERFSAQQFPDLHSELNLSSLELGDSALYFCASSQAPGQNANTGELFFGEGSRLTVL.

This clonotype showed up many times. The V gene is TRBV9, the J gene TRBJ2-1; no reliable D call. Trimming shortened V by 0 bases and J by 7 bases, and 11 bases separated the two germline ends. Germline values: CDR1 SGDLS, CDR2 YYNGEE. This CDR3 is built from 14 residues. In DNA form, the CDR3 reads TGTGCCAGCAGCGTAGCCCGGGCCGGGAATGAGCAGTTCTTC. Protein sequence: CASSVARAGNEQFF.

This clonotype was detected many times. This chain uses TRBV9 with TRBJ2-4; 7 bases are a match to TRBD2. CDR1 is SGDLS, CDR2 YYNGEE, per germline. Losses at the gene ends were 0 bases for V and 10 bases for J; bases not matched to a gene: 7. The CDR3 has 14 amino acids. The DNA of the CDR3 is TGTGCCAGCAGCGTAGCGAGCGAGGGAGGGATTCAGTACTTC. It is translated as CASSVASEGGIQYF.

This clonotype was counted ten times or more. The chain carries TRBV12-3 or TRBV12-4 and TRBJ2-7; D may match TRBD1 or TRBD2 (6 bases each). Trimming pared 6 bases from V and 3 bases from J, leaving 21 bases between. The length of the CDR3 is 16 residues. CDR3 DNA sequence: TGTGCCAGCAGGCGCGCCGGGGGCACTACCTTCTACGAGCAGTACGTC. It specifies CASRRAGGTTFYEQYV.

This clonotype has at least ten counts. The rearrangement links TRBV9 to TRBJ2-3; D gene uncertain. V gave up 4 bases and J gave up 0 bases, with 15 bases separating them. The CDR3 is made up of 16 amino acids. The germline gives CDR1 SGDLS, CDR2 YYNGEE. Here the CDR3 reads CASSPRSSTSTDTQYF. The CDR3 coding sequence is TGTGCCAGCAGCCCCCGTAGCAGCACTAGCACAGATACGCAGTATTTT.

This clonotype was counted at least ten times. The chain combines TRBV9 with TRBJ1-2, with 12 bases matching TRBD1. This CDR3 has 17 amino acids. The V gene's germline CDR1 is SGDLS and CDR2 YYNGEE. Trimming removed 1 base from V and 2 bases from J; junction bases left unmatched: 6. CDR3 bases: TGTGCCAGCAGCGTAATTCCGGGACAGGGGGCGAACTATGGCTACACCTTC. It yields the protein CASSVIPGQGANYGYTF.

This clonotype appeared many times. The V gene is TRBV9, the J gene TRBJ2-2; D is unclear. Germline loops: CDR1 SGDLS, CDR2 YYNGEE. The CDR3 sequence is 15 residues long. V was pared by 3 bases and J by 0 bases, with 9 bases between. As DNA, the CDR3 is TGTGCCAGCAGCGGACACGACGCGAACACCGGGGAGCTGTTTTTT. This gives the protein CASSGHDANTGELFF.

This clonotype has more than one count but fewer than ten. The chain employs TRBV9 and TRBJ2-1; 9 nucleotides agree with TRBD2. Unmatched junction bases numbered 9, after V lost 4 bases and J lost 4 bases. Per the germline V gene, CDR1 is SGDLS and CDR2 is YYNGEE. This CDR3 has 16 residues. CDR3 DNA sequence: TGTGCCAGCAGCCGGGCAGGGCGGGGGGGATACAATGAGCAGTTCTTC. Translation gives CASSRAGRGGYNEQFF.

This clonotype was found many times. The chain is built from TRBV9 and TRBJ1-3; a possible D gene is TRBD1 (5 bases). Germline values: CDR1 SGDLS, CDR2 YYNGEE. Between the trimmed V and J ends, which lost 1 base and 2 bases, there was a span of 13 bases. There are 16 residues in the CDR3. For the CDR3, the DNA is TGTGCCAGCAGCGTACCCGGCAGGGATACTGGAAACACCATATATTTT. Its translation is CASSVPGRDTGNTIYF.

This clonotype was detected ten times or more. The chain employs TRBV9 and TRBJ1-5, with 7 bases that match TRBD1. The CDR3 consists of 16 residues. J lost 9 bases, V lost 4 bases, and 16 bases had no gene match. Germline CDR1 and CDR2: SGDLS and YYNGEE. The CDR3 region is CASSPTPDRSSGPQHF. CDR3 sequence (DNA): TGTGCCAGCAGCCCCACTCCGGACAGGTCCTCAGGGCCCCAGCATTTT.

This rearrangement joins TRBV9 to TRBJ2-2; the D gene is possibly TRBD1 (6 bases). Germline V gene lookup returns CDR1 SGDLS and CDR2 YYNGEE. V was pared by 1 base and J by 3 bases, with 16 bases between. The CDR3 is made up of 17 amino acids. CDR3 amino acids: CASSVWGLLPDTGELFF. The CDR3 nucleotides are TGTGCCAGCAGCGTATGGGGGCTCCTACCGGACACCGGGGAGCTGTTTTTT.

This clonotype was detected ten times or more. The chain employs TRBV9 and TRBJ2-1; D is possibly TRBD1 or TRBD2 (5 bases each). Germline values: CDR1 SGDLS, CDR2 YYNGEE. Trimming pared 4 bases from V and 0 bases from J, leaving 11 bases between. This CDR3 is 15 amino acids long. DNA for the CDR3: TGTGCCAGCAGCAACACCGGGACCTCCTACAATGAGCAGTTCTTC. It yields the protein CASSNTGTSYNEQFF. Full variable domain (remainder filled in from reference TRBV9 and TRBJ2-1): DSGVTQTPKHLITATGQRVTLRCSPRSGDLSVYWYQQSLDQGLQFLIQYYNGEERAKGNILERFSAQQFPDLHSELNLSSLELGDSALYFCASSNTGTSYNEQFFGPGTRLTVL.

At least ten counts were recorded for this clonotype. The genes are TRBV9 and TRBJ2-1; no reliable D call. This CDR3 has 14 amino acids. V lost 1 base and J 5 bases, leaving 10 bases between the germline ends. Looked up from germline, CDR1 is SGDLS and CDR2 is YYNGEE. In DNA form, the CDR3 reads TGTGCCAGCAGCGTAAACCCGCTGGACAATGAGCAGTTCTTC. Protein product: CASSVNPLDNEQFF.

Many counts were recorded for this clonotype. The chain recombines TRBV9 with TRBJ1-4; 7 positions match TRBD1. The CDR3 sequence is 13 residues long. Trimming removed 4 bases from V and 6 bases from J; junction bases left unmatched: 3. CDR1 is SGDLS, CDR2 YYNGEE, per germline. This CDR3 is CASSSTGDEKLFF. CDR3 DNA sequence: TGTGCCAGCAGCTCCACAGGGGATGAAAAACTGTTTTTT. The full variable domain, in which reference TRBV9 and TRBJ1-4 provide the parts outside the CDR3, is DSGVTQTPKHLITATGQRVTLRCSPRSGDLSVYWYQQSLDQGLQFLIQYYNGEERAKGNILERFSAQQFPDLHSELNLSSLELGDSALYFCASSSTGDEKLFFGSGTQLSVL.

This clonotype was detected many times. V and J are TRBV9 and TRBJ1-1; 7 nucleotides align to TRBD1. The CDR3 extends over 14 amino acids. The V segment lost 0 bases and the J segment 8 bases; nucleotides outside the gene matches: 7. Per the germline V gene, CDR1 is SGDLS and CDR2 is YYNGEE. The CDR3 sequence: CASSVDPGTVEAFF. Written as DNA, the CDR3 is TGTGCCAGCAGCGTAGACCCCGGGACAGTAGAAGCTTTCTTT.

Many counts were recorded for this clonotype. This rearrangement joins TRBV9 to TRBJ2-1, with D unclear. The germline V gene encodes CDR1 SGDLS and CDR2 YYNGEE. This CDR3 spans 16 amino acids. Trimming left V 3 bases short and J 9 bases short, with 22 bases between. This CDR3 reads CASSATDPYARGEQFF. CDR3 nucleotides: TGTGCCAGCAGCGCGACGGACCCATACGCGCGAGGTGAGCAGTTCTTC.